This T cell receptor beta chain was captured by sequencing in a study of blood T cell repertoires in COVID-19. The germline gives CDR1 SGDLS, CDR2 YYNGEE. V was shortened by 0 bases and J by 8 bases, with 5 bases between the two germline ends. This CDR3 contains 12 residues. Per the study methods: How many nucleated cells were present was estimated from reference gene primer amplification. Clones were read by immunoSEQ multiplex PCR, and TCRdb kept only the in-frame ones, dropping some. V, J and clone size derive from that table, while D and trimming were established from the DNA sequence. The sample records about 300,000 clones, over 80% being singletons.

The chain has TRBV9 and TRBJ2-2; D gene ambiguous. Material: peripheral blood. The receptor was derived from a middle-aged woman who had recovered from COVID-19. CDR3 region: CASSVARGELFF. The CDR3 DNA is TGTGCCAGCAGCGTAGCCCGGGGGGAGCTGTTTTTT.